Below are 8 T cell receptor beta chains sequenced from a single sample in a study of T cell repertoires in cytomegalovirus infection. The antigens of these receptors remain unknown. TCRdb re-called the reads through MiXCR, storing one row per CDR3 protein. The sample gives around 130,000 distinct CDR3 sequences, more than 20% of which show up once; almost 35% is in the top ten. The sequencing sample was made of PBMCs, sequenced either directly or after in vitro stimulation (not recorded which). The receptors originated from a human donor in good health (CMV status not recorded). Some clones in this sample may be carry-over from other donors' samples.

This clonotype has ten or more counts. The CDR3 loop is CASSLSREETQYF. The CDR3 region has the DNA TGTGCCAGCAGCTTGTCTAGAGAAGAGACCCAGTACTTC. The V gene is TRBV7-2, the J gene TRBJ2-5; D gene unclear. V lost 3 bases, J lost 3 bases, and 8 bases lay in between. The CDR3 runs 13 residues. CDR1 and CDR2 (germline): SGHTA, FQGNSA. Drawing the rest from reference TRBV7-2 and TRBJ2-5, the complete variable domain is GAGVSQSPSNKVTEKGKDVELRCDPISGHTALYWYRQSLGQGLEFLIYFQGNSAPDKSGLPSDRFSAERTGGSVSTLTIQRTQQEDSAVYLCASSLSREETQYFGPGTRLLVL.

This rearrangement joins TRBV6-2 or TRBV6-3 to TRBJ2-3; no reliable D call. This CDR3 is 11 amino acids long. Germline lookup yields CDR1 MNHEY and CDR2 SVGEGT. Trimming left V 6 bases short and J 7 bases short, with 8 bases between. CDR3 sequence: CASRWENTQYF. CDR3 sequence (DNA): TGTGCCAGCAGGTGGGAAAATACGCAGTATTTT.

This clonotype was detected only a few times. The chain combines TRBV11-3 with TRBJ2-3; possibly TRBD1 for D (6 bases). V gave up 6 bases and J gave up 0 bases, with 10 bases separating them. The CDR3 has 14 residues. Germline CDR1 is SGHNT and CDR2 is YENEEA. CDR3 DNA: TGTGCCAGCAGTCGCGGACAGAGCACAGATACGCAGTATTTT. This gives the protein CASSRGQSTDTQYF.

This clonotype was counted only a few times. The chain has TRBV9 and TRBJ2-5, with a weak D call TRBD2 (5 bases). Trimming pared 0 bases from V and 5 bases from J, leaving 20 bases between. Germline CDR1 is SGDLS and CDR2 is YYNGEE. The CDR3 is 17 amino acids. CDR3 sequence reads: CASSVGAEGSYMETQYF. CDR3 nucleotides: TGTGCCAGCAGCGTAGGTGCTGAGGGATCGTATATGGAGACCCAGTACTTC. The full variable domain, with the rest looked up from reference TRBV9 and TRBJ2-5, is DSGVTQTPKHLITATGQRVTLRCSPRSGDLSVYWYQQSLDQGLQFLIQYYNGEERAKGNILERFSAQQFPDLHSELNLSSLELGDSALYFCASSVGAEGSYMETQYFGPGTRLLVL.

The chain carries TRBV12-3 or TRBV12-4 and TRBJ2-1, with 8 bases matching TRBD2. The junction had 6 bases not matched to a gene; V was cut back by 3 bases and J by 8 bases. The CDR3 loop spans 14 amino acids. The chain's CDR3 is CASSFETSVDEQFF. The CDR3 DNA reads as TGTGCCAGCAGTTTCGAGACTAGCGTCGATGAGCAGTTCTTC.

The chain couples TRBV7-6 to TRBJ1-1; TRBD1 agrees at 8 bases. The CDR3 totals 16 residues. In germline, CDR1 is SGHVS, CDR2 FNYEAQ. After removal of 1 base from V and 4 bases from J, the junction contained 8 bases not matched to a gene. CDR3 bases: TGTGCCAGCAGCTTAGGAACACAGGGGGGCTCCACTGAAGCTTTCTTT. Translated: CASSLGTQGGSTEAFF.

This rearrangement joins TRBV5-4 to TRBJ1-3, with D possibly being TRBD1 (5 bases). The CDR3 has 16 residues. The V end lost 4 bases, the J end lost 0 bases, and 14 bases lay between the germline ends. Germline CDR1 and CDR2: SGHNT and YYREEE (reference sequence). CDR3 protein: CASSHLGRGSGNTIYF. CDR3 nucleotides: TGTGCCAGCAGCCACCTCGGGAGGGGCTCTGGAAACACCATATATTTT.

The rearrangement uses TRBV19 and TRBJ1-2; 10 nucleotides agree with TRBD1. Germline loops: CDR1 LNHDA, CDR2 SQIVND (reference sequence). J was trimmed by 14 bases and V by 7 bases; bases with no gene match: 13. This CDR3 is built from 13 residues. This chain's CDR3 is CASTGGQGRGSTF. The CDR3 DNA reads TGTGCCAGTACGGGGGGACAGGGGAGAGGTTCGACCTTC.